This TCR beta chain appears in the sequencing data of a study of CD8 T cells in Susac syndrome (dated by TCRdb to between 2017 and 2020). Study-level background: The study used repertoire sequencing to test whether antigen drove CD8+ T cell activation and differentiation in Susac syndrome.

RNA was extracted using the RNeasy kit, and roughly 0.45 to 1 ug of the RNA was reverse transcribed with random hexamers. The immunoSEQ multiplex PCR assay, covering 54 Vbeta and 13 Jbeta segments, was used to amplify TCR beta CDR3 regions. PCR amplification bias was corrected by using a synthetic template baseline for primer optimization and computational correction. On the study's bioinformatics: Reads were annotated to V, D and J genes according to IMGT and were analyzed with immunoSEQ Analyzer, with only productive sequences retained. Clonality was calculated as one minus the Shannon entropy normalized by log2 of the number of productive unique sequences. For each patient and control, public and private clones were evaluated among the 100 most prevalent clones. Clones were defined as Susac-specific when absent from the healthy and MS cohorts, from fewer than 1,200 published viral clones and from other ImmuneACCESS disease sequences. The raw public reads went through TCRdb reprocessing: fastp at Q25, MiXCR clone calling, in-frame beta chains kept. Each record represents a unique CDR3 protein, reported with the most common genes and DNA among its rows. Here the V and J calls rest on TCRdb's processing, not on the authors' analysis. The sample table records some 200,000 distinct CDR3 sequences; over 90% of these occur just once. Roughly 0.088% of the sample lies in the top ten.

V is shortened by 3 bases, J by 3 bases, and the region joining them spans 4 bases. The CDR3 contains 12 residues, cysteine and phenylalanine counted. CDR3 DNA is the only sequence kept; it has 36 bases, read in frame from the first base. Based on the germline V gene, the CDR1 and CDR2 sequences are KGHDR and SFDVKD. Comment on this clonotype: What antigen it recognizes has not been identified. Base qualities were left out, and no much larger clone turns up one base away.

Peripheral blood CD8+ and CD4+ T cells from healthy donors, Susac syndrome patients and multiple sclerosis patients were profiled using high-throughput TCR beta sequencing. Multiple sclerosis controls were treatment-naive patients with stable or active relapsing-remitting disease fulfilling revised McDonald criteria. CD8+ TEMRA cells were enriched by FACS, while bulk CD8+ and CD4+ T cells were purified by magnetic negative isolation. Blood was drawn into EDTA tubes, processed within 24 hours, and PBMCs were isolated by density gradient centrifugation. PBMCs intended for TCR sequencing were frozen in liquid nitrogen and were later thawed in a 37 degrees C water bath. A purity of at least 90% was achieved for sorted or isolated CD4+, CD8+ and CD8+ TEMRA cells. What the authors observed across the whole study: The number of individuals in the TCR sequencing and HLA analysis was recognized as being relatively small.

The TCR originated in a human donor with multiple sclerosis. The V and J genes are TRBV24-1 and TRBJ1-2; the D gene lacks a confident call. The sample comprised CD4+ T cells from PBMCs. In nucleotide form, the sequence is TGTGCCACCAGTGATCAATACTATGGCTACACCTTC. Protein translation: CATSDQYYGYTF.